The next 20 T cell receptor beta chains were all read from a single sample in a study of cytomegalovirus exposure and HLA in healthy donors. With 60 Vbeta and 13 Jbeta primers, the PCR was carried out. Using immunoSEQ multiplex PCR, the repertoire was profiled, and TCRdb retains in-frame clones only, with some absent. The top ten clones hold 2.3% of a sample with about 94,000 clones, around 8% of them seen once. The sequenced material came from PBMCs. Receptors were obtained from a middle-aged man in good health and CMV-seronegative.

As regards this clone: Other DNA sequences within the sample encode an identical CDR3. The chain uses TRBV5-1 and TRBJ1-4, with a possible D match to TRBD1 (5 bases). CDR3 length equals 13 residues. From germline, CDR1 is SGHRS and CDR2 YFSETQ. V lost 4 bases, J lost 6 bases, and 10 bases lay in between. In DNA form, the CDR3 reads TGCGCCAGCAGCCCGGGACTTGATGAAAAACTGTTTTTT. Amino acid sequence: CASSPGLDEKLFF.

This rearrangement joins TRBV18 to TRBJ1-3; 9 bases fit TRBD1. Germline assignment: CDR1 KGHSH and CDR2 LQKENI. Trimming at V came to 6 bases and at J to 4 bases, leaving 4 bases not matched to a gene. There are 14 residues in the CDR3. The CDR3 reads CASSGQGQGNTIYF. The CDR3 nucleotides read TGTGCCAGCTCCGGACAGGGGCAAGGAAACACCATATATTTT.

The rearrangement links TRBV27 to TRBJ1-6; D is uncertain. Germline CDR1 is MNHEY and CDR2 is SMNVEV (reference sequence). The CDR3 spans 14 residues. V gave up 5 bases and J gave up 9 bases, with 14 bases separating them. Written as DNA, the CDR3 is TGTGCCAGCAGTGCCGGGGAGGGCGGTTCACCCCTCCACTTT. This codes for CASSAGEGGSPLHF.

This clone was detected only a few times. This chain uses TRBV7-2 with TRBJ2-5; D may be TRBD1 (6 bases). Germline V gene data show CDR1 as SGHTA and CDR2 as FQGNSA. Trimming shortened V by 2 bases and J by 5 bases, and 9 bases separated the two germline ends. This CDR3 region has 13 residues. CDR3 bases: TGTGCCAGCAGCTTACAGGGGATGGAGACCCAGTACTTC. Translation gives CASSLQGMETQYF.

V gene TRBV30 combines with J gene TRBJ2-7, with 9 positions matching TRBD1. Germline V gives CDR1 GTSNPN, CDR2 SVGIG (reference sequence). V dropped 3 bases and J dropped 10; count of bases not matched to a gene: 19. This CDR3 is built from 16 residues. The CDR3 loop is CAWSSIRDRVPPDQYF. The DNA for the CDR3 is TGTGCCTGGAGCTCGATCCGGGACAGGGTACCGCCCGACCAGTACTTC.

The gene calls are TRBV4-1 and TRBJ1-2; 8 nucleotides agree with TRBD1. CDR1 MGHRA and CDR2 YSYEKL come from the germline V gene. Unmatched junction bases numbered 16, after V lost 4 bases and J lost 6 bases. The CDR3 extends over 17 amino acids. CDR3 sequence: CASSPILGQGAENGYTF. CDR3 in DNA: TGCGCCAGCAGCCCCATCCTGGGGCAGGGGGCCGAGAATGGCTACACCTTC.

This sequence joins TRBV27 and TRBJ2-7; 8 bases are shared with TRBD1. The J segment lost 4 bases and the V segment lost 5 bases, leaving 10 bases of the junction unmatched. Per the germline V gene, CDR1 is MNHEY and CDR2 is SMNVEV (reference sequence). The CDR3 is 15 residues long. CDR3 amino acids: CASSDLGQGPYEQYV. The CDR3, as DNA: TGTGCCAGCAGTGACCTCGGACAGGGACCTTACGAGCAGTACGTC.

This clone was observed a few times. CDR3 in DNA: TGTGCCAGCAGTGAACCGGGACAGGACCACTACGAGCAGTACTTC. Translation: CASSEPGQDHYEQYF. This chain connects TRBV6-1 to TRBJ2-7, with 8 bases that match TRBD1. V shed 2 bases and J 3 bases; nucleotides not matched to a gene: 6. The V gene's germline CDR1 is MNHNS and CDR2 SASEGT. CDR3 size: 15 residues.

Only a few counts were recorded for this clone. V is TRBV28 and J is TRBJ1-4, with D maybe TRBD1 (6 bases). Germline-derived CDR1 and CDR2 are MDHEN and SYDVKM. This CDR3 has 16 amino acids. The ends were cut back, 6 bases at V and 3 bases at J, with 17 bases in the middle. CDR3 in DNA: TGTGCCAGCAGCCCGGGGGGCAGACTGGCTAATGAAAAACTGTTTTTT. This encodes CASSPGGRLANEKLFF. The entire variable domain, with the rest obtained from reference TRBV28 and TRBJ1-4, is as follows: DVKVTQSSRYLVKRTGEKVFLECVQDMDHENMFWYRQDPGLGLRLIYFSYDVKMKEKGDIPEGYSVSREKKERFSLILESASTNQTSMYLCASSPGGRLANEKLFFGSGTQLSVL.

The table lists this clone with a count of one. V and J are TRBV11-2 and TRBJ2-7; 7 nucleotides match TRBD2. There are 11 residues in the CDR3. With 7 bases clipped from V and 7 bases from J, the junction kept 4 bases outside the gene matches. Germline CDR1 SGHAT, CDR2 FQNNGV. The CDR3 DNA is TGTGCCAGCACGGGAGGTTGGGAGCAGTACTTC. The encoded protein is CASTGGWEQYF.

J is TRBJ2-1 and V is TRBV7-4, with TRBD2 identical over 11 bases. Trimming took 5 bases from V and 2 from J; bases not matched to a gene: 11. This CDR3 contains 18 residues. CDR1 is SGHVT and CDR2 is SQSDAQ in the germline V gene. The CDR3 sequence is CASSPGTSGRQPYNEQFF. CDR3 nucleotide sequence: TGTGCCAGCAGCCCAGGGACTAGCGGAAGACAGCCCTACAATGAGCAGTTCTTC.

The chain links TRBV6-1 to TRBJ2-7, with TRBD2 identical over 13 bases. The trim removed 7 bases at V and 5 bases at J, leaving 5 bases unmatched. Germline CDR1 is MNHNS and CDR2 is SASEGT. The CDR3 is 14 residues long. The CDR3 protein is CASTGLAGAHEQYF. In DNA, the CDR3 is TGTGCCAGCACCGGACTAGCGGGAGCCCACGAGCAGTACTTC.

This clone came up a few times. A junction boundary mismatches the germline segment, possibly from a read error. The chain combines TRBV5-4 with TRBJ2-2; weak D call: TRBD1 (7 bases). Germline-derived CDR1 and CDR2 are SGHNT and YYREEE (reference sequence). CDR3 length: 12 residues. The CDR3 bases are TGTGCCAGCAGCTTGTTCCAGGGGGGGCTGTTTTTT. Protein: CASSLFQGGLFF. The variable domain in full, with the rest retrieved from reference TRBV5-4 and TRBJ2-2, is ETGVTQSPTHLIKTRGQQVTLRCSSQSGHNTVSWYQQALGQGPQFIFQYYREEENGRGNFPPRFSGLQFPNYSSELNVNALELDDSALYLCASSLFQGGLFFGEGSRLTVL.

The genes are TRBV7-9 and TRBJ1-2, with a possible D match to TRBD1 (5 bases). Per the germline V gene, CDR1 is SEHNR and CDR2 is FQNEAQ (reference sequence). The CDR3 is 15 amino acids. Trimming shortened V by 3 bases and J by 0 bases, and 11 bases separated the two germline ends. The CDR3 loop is CASSFGHIPNYGYTF. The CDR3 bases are TGTGCCAGCAGCTTCGGACACATTCCTAACTATGGCTACACCTTC.

CDR3 sequence reads: CASSQESGRAYNEQFF. In DNA, the CDR3 is TGCGCCAGCAGCCAAGAGAGCGGGAGGGCCTACAATGAGCAGTTCTTC. The V gene is TRBV4-3, the J gene TRBJ2-1, with 10 bases lining up with TRBD2. The V gene end was trimmed by 0 bases and the J gene end by 2 bases; junction bases not matched to a gene: 1. Germline V gene lookup returns CDR1 LGHNA and CDR2 YSLEER. There are 16 residues in the CDR3.

The CDR3, as DNA: TGTGCCAGCAGAAGGACAGGGTCCTACAATGAGCAGTTCTTC. Its protein product is CASRRTGSYNEQFF. The rearrangement uses TRBV11-2 and TRBJ2-1; TRBD1 aligns across 8 bases. V lost 6 bases and J lost 1; bases outside the gene matches: 2. Germline CDR1 and CDR2: SGHAT and FQNNGV. There are 14 residues in the CDR3.

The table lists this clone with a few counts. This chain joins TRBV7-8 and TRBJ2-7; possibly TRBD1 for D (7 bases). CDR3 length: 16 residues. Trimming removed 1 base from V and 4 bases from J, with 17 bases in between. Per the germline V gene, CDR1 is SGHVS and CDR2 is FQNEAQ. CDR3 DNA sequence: TGTGCCAGCAGCTTAGATCGGACAGGCGGGACTTACGAGCAGTACTTC. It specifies CASSLDRTGGTYEQYF.

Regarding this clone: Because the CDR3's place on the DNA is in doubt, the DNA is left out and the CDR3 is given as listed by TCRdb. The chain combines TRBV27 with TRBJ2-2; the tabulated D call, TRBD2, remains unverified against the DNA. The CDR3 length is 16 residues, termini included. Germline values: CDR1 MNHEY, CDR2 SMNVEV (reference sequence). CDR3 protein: CASSFLTFANTGELFF.

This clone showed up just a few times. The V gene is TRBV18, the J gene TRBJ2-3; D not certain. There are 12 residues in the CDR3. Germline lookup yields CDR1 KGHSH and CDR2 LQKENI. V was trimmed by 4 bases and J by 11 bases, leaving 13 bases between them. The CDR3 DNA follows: TGTGCCAGCTCACATCTAGAGTTGGGGCAGTATTTT. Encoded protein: CASSHLELGQYF.

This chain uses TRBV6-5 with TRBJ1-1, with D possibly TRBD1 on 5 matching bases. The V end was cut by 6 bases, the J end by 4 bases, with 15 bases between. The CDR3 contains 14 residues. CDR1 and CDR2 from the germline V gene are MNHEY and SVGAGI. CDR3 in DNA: TGTGCCAGCAGGTCCTACCAGGGTCCCACTGAAGCTTTCTTT. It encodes CASRSYQGPTEAFF.